This TCR beta chain was observed in a study of CD8 T cells in Susac syndrome. TCR beta sequencing covered blood CD8+ and CD4+ T cells. The multiple sclerosis controls were treatment-naive patients, and their relapsing-remitting disease was stable or active. TEMRA cells were FACS-enriched and CD8+ and CD4+ T cells negatively isolated. V was trimmed by 1 base and J by 2 bases, leaving 9 bases between them. The V gene's germline CDR1 is MNHEY and CDR2 SMNVEV (reference sequence). This CDR3 has 14 amino acids. Random hexamers were used to reverse transcribe about 0.45 to 1 ug of RNA. Multiplex PCR with immunoSEQ amplified the TCR beta CDR3 across 54 Vbeta and 13 Jbeta. TCRdb processed the immunoSEQ multiplex PCR reads anew with MiXCR; each CDR3 protein has one entry. The sample holds some 300,000 distinct CDR3 sequences; roughly 85% are singletons and the top ten take roughly 0.21%.

J is TRBJ2-7 and V is TRBV27; D may be TRBD2 (6 bases). This sequence was found in a human donor with multiple sclerosis. Sequenced sample: CD8+ T cells from PBMCs. Written as DNA, the CDR3 is TGTGCCAGCAGTTTATACGCGGGAACCTACGAGCAGTACTTC. Translated, it gives CASSLYAGTYEQYF.